This T cell receptor beta chain was obtained from a study of blood T cell repertoires in COVID-19. In the study overall: COVID-19 samples, acute and convalescent, were from the United States, Italy and Spain.

The ends lost 2 bases at V and 7 bases at J; junction bases unmatched: 6. This CDR3 spans 14 amino acids. Germline V gene data show CDR1 as MNHNS and CDR2 as SASEGT. Some clones are missing from TCRdb's copy, which holds only in-frame ones; the method was immunoSEQ multiplex PCR. The sample has about 200,000 clones, under 90% seen once; the top ten hold around 6.5%. Source material: peripheral blood. This chain uses TRBV6-1 with TRBJ2-3; 7 bases align to TRBD1. This TCR was recovered from a man aged 60 to 69 who had recovered from COVID-19. Written as DNA, the CDR3 is TGTGCCAGCAGTGAACGAGGGGGCGGAAATACGCAGTATTTT. Its protein is CASSERGGGNTQYF.